This T cell receptor beta chain was retrieved from a study of blood T cell repertoires in COVID-19. Study summary: The United States, Italy and Spain supplied acute and convalescent COVID-19 samples.

Source study methods: The authors estimated nucleated cell counts from reference gene primer amplification. Some clones are missing from TCRdb's copy, which holds only in-frame ones; the method was immunoSEQ multiplex PCR. Clone size and V and J calls were adopted from that table, with D and trimming inferred from the DNA. The sample records some 97,000 clones, 80% to 95% being singletons. V lost 1 base to trimming and J lost 0 bases, with 10 bases between them. The CDR3 covers 16 residues. Per the germline V gene, CDR1 is SGHTA and CDR2 is FQGNSA. Sequenced material: peripheral blood. The receptor was derived from a man aged 45-65 years with active COVID-19. This chain uses TRBV7-2 with TRBJ1-3, with a possible D match to TRBD1 (5 bases). The CDR3 here is CASSLGAGPSGNTIYF. In DNA, the CDR3 is TGTGCCAGCAGCTTAGGGGCAGGGCCCTCTGGAAACACCATATATTTT.